The text below deals with one T cell receptor (beta chain). The antigen it binds to is not known. It has no much larger one-base neighbor in the sample; base qualities were not kept. Library prep was done by 5' RACE. For sequencing, an Illumina HiSeq 2500 was employed. A second PCR of roughly 6 to 12 cycles was run with a J-beta primer mix and a sample-barcoded 5' primer. A unique molecular identifier was introduced onto each TCR beta cDNA molecule by a template-switch 5' adaptor carrying 12 random nucleotides. Each sample yielded at least 3 million CDR3-containing paired-end reads. First-strand cDNA synthesis was performed from all RNA using the Mint cDNA synthesis kit, with priming by a TRBC-specific oligonucleotide. All cDNA was treated with uracil-DNA glycosylase and then went through a first 18-cycle PCR with the universal primers M1SS and BC2_uni_R. Processing in the source paper ran as follows. Each sample was normalized by randomly selecting 1 million high-quality reads, each carrying a distinct molecular identifier. Reads sharing molecular identifiers were discarded rather than binned into consensus sequences. MiTCR, with a Q25 quality threshold and the strictest error-elimination algorithm, was used for CDR3 identification, clonotype clustering and error correction. A nonparametric unseen species model with Euler transformation was used to estimate lower-bound total TCR beta diversity. TCRdb ran its own pipeline on the public reads, namely fastp trimming at Q25 and MiXCR clone calling, and kept in-frame beta chains. Rows matching on CDR3 protein sequence are summarized as one entry with the most common DNA and genes. Clone size and V and J calls follow TCRdb, not the original study. This sample gives about 560,000 distinct CDR3 sequences in total; about 26% of them show up just once. Of the sample, under 4.5% falls within the top ten clones.

At the junction V is shortened by 5 bases and J by 3 bases, with 10 bases in between. The CDR3 numbers 12 residues from cysteine through phenylalanine. Here the CDR3 DNA is all that survives: 36 bases in frame from base 1. For CDR1 and CDR2, the germline V gene (reference sequence) lists DFQATT and SNEGSKA. The sample comes from a study of blood T cells in healthy people across ages (dated by TCRdb to between 2015 and 2017). Looking at the study overall: In model experiments, template switching captured about one uniquely barcoded TCR beta cDNA molecule for every two T cells. To track age-related changes in TCR beta repertoire diversity, the study relied on deep sequencing normalized with unique cDNA molecular identifiers. The donors were divided into four age groups: young (average around 15 years), middle-aged (approximately 41), aged (about 61) and long-lived (around 80). Two additional independent replicas of 1 million unique cDNA reads from the same blood draw were analyzed for two donors (one aged 18 to 30 and one aged 80 or older).

Systemically healthy Caucasian individuals from Russia, some 40 in total and aged about 6 to 100 years, were included as donors. Each donor gave ten milliliters of peripheral blood, drawn into EDTA-treated Vacutainer tubes. Ficoll-Paque density-gradient centrifugation was used to isolate PBMCs, with at least 7 million obtained per sample. Trizol reagent was used to extract total RNA from the PBMCs, yielding at least 6 micrograms per sample. For every donor, flow cytometry on a PBMC aliquot measured the percentage of naive CD45RAhigh/CD27high T cells. Results the study describes overall, beyond this receptor: Estimates of total diversity from one million sequenced T cells were regarded as lower bounds and underestimates. There was a strong correlation between observed TCR beta diversity and the percentage of naive T cells measured by flow cytometry. Observed TCR beta diversity per million T cells fell roughly linearly with age, and a significant reduction was already apparent by age about 43. The long-lived group showed more naive CD4+ T cells, fewer expanded clones and increased TCR diversity than the aged group, suggesting age selection. Because donor CMV infection status was unknown, age-related changes in expanded clonotypes were potentially confounded. Bulk unsorted PBMC profiling prevented conclusive comparison of naive and antigen-experienced compartments.

These data also featured in a second study, about T cells of mothers and their children. As described in the second report: The donors were nine systemically healthy Caucasian individuals, made up of three mothers and their six children. cDNA synthesis used all of the extracted RNA, with around 1.6 ug of RNA in each 15 ul reaction. In the second PCR, the M1S primer introduced both the sample barcodes and 2-4 random nucleotides. More than 9 million TCR beta CDR3 reads were obtained from each mother, and about 3 million reads were obtained from each child. Thymic selection shapes the output of TCR recombination in a similar way in related and unrelated pairs, and inherited differences have a minor effect. Normalized repertoire overlap was always slightly but never significantly higher in related than unrelated mother-child pairs. Persistent microchimeric T cell clones were not detected, at a sensitivity of around 95 clones per million clonotypes. Deep NGS was used in the study to compare the TCR beta repertoires of mothers and children and to look for features that separate related mother-child pairs from unrelated individuals. Mothers averaged roughly 40 +/- 4 years of age and children averaged around 10 +/- 4 years. After adapter ligation was performed with NEBNext reagents, the libraries were sequenced on an Illumina HiSeq 2000 with 100+100 nt paired-end reads. To prevent cross-contamination, the mother and child libraries were prepared a month apart and were sequenced in separate runs. Each donor had between about 450,000 and 2,100,000 distinct TCR beta clonotypes identified. Naive TCR beta clonotypes were estimated from low-frequency clonotypes matched to each donor's FACS-determined naive share, without sorting.

The chain was built from TRBV20-1 and TRBJ2-5, with no confidently assigned D gene. Sequenced sample: blood. The sequence came from a boy aged 2 to 10 in good health. The sequence in DNA is TGCAGTGCTCAAACAGAGGAAGAGACCCAGTACTTC. This gives the protein CSAQTEEETQYF.